Below are 10 T cell receptor beta chains sequenced from a single sample in a study of T cell repertoires in cytomegalovirus infection. TCRdb analysed the reads with MiXCR anew, one entry per CDR3 protein. The sample holds hundreds of thousands of distinct CDR3 sequences, about 17% seen once. Sequencing was done on a sample of PBMCs. The origin of the receptors is a human donor in good health (CMV status not recorded). Some clones in this sample may be carry-over from other donors' samples.

This clonotype showed up many times. V usage is TRBV7-6 and J usage is TRBJ2-1; unclear D gene. With 0 bases removed from V and 9 bases from J, the gap between germline ends came to 9 bases. Germline CDR1 reads SGHVS; CDR2 reads FNYEAQ. This CDR3 contains 13 residues. CDR3 residues: CASSLAPFGEQFF. Here the CDR3 DNA reads TGTGCCAGCAGCTTAGCGCCCTTTGGTGAGCAGTTCTTC.

This clonotype was recorded at least ten times. This sequence joins TRBV12-3 or TRBV12-4 and TRBJ2-1; 10 bases align to TRBD2. J gave up 0 bases and V 3 bases, and 5 bases lay outside the gene matches. The CDR3 sequence is 17 residues long. CDR3 sequence: CASSFPSGGASYNEQFF. CDR3 bases: TGTGCCAGCAGTTTTCCTAGCGGGGGTGCCTCCTACAATGAGCAGTTCTTC.

This clonotype came up a few times. J is TRBJ2-7 and V is TRBV6-2 or TRBV6-3; TRBD1 or TRBD2 may be the D gene (5 bases each). This CDR3 region has 14 residues. CDR1 is MNHEY, CDR2 SVGEGT, per germline. V lost 5 bases, J lost 1 base, and 12 bases lay in between. CDR3 sequence reads: CASSPPGPSYEQYF. The DNA of the CDR3 is TGTGCCAGCAGTCCACCGGGACCATCCTACGAGCAGTACTTC.

This clonotype was detected a few times. The chain combines TRBV6-2 or TRBV6-3 with TRBJ2-7; D not certain. This CDR3 contains 15 residues. Germline values: CDR1 MNHEY, CDR2 SVGEGT. V gave up 0 bases and J gave up 2 bases, with 11 bases separating them. CDR3: CASSYSAAPTYEQYF. CDR3 DNA sequence: TGTGCCAGCAGTTACTCGGCGGCTCCTACCTACGAGCAGTACTTC.

The sample holds a few counts of this clonotype. The V call is TRBV20-1, the J call TRBJ2-5, with 8 bases that match TRBD2. Germline trimming cut 3 bases from V and 5 bases from J; bases unmatched to any gene: 8. Germline V gene data show CDR1 as DFQATT and CDR2 as SNEGSKA (reference sequence). CDR3 size: 14 residues. CDR3 coding DNA: TGCAGTGCTAGTCTCGGGACTAGGGTCGAGACCCAGTACTTC. It codes for CSASLGTRVETQYF.

Ten or more counts support this clonotype. The V and J genes are TRBV6-2 or TRBV6-3 and TRBJ2-6; D unclear. The CDR3 extends over 17 amino acids. V lost 6 bases to trimming and J lost 2 bases, with 17 bases between them. Germline V gives CDR1 MNHEY, CDR2 SVGEGT. The CDR3 DNA sequence: TGTGCCAGCAGGGGTAGATGGGTTCACACTGGGGCCAACGTCCTGACTTTC. It is translated as CASRGRWVHTGANVLTF.

This clonotype was counted at least ten times. V is TRBV11-2 and J is TRBJ2-5; TRBD1 aligns across 9 bases. The CDR3 is 15 amino acids. Looked up from germline, CDR1 is SGHAT and CDR2 is FQNNGV. Trimming took 7 bases from V and 5 from J; bases not matched to a gene: 11. CDR3 in DNA: TGTGCCAGCACCTCAACACAGGGGGCGGGTGAGACCCAGTACTTC. It specifies CASTSTQGAGETQYF.

This clonotype was seen at least ten times. V and J are TRBV6-5 and TRBJ1-3; D possibly corresponds to TRBD1 (5 bases). Between the trimmed V and J ends, which lost 0 bases and 4 bases, there was a span of 16 bases. The CDR3 consists of 17 residues. Germline lookup yields CDR1 MNHEY and CDR2 SVGAGI. CDR3 nucleotide sequence: TGTGCCAGCAGTTACTCGATTGGGGGGGTCGTCGGAAACACCATATATTTT. As protein: CASSYSIGGVVGNTIYF.

This clonotype was seen at least ten times. The chain recombines TRBV7-9 with TRBJ2-3; 8 positions agree with TRBD2. J was trimmed by 2 bases and V by 1 base; bases with no gene match: 11. Germline V gene data show CDR1 as SEHNR and CDR2 as FQNEAQ (reference sequence). The CDR3 runs to 18 residues. CDR3 sequence (DNA): TGTGCCAGCAGCTTAGGGGGCTTGCGGGGGGCGATCACAGATACGCAGTATTTT. Its translation is CASSLGGLRGAITDTQYF.

This clonotype was seen a handful of times. The chain uses TRBV4-1 and TRBJ1-1; perhaps TRBD1 as D (6 bases). Germline values: CDR1 MGHRA, CDR2 YSYEKL. This CDR3 is 17 amino acids long. Trimming pared 0 bases from V and 1 base from J, leaving 15 bases between. DNA for the CDR3: TGCGCCAGCAGCCAAGATCCACTGGACAGAAGGAACACTGAAGCTTTCTTT. Its translation: CASSQDPLDRRNTEAFF.